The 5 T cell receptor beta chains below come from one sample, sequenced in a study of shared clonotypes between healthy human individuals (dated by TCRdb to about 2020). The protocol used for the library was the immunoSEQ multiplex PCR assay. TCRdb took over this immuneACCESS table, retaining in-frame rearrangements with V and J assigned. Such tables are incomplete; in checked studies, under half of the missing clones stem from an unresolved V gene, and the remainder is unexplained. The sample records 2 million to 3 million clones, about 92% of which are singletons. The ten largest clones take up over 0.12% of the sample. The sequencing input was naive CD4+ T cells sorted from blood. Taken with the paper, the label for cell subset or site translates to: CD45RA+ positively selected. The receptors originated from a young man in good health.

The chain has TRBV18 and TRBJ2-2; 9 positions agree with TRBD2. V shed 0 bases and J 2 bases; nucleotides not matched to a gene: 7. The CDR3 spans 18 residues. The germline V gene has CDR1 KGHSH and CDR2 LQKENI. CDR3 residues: CASSPPTGTSRNTGELFF. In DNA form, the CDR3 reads TGTGCCAGCTCACCACCGACCGGGACTAGCCGAAACACCGGGGAGCTGTTTTTT.

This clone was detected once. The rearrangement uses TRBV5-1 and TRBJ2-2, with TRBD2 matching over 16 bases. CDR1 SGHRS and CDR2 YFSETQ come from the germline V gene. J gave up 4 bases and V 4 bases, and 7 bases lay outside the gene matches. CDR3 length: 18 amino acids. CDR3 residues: CASSPGLAGGSGTGELFF. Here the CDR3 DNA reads TGCGCCAGCAGCCCGGGACTAGCGGGAGGGTCGGGCACCGGGGAGCTGTTTTTT.

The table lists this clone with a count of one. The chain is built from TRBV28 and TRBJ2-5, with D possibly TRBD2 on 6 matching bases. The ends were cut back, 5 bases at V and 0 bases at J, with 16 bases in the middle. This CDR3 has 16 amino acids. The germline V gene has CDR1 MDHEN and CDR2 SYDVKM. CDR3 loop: CASSHAGLWNQETQYF. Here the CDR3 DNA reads TGTGCCAGCAGTCACGCGGGACTTTGGAACCAAGAGACCCAGTACTTC. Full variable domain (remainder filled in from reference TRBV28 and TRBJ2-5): DVKVTQSSRYLVKRTGEKVFLECVQDMDHENMFWYRQDPGLGLRLIYFSYDVKMKEKGDIPEGYSVSREKKERFSLILESASTNQTSMYLCASSHAGLWNQETQYFGPGTRLLVL.

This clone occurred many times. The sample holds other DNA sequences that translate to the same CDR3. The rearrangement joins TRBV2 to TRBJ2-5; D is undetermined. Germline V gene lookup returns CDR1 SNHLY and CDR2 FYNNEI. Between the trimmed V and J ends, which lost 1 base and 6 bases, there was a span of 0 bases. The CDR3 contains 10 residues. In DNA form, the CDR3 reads TGTGCCAGCAGTGAAGAGACCCAGTACTTC. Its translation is CASSEETQYF.

CDR3 amino acids: CASTRLAGGQETQYF. The CDR3 nucleotides are TGTGCCAGCACCCGACTAGCGGGGGGGCAGGAGACCCAGTACTTC. V usage is TRBV27 and J usage is TRBJ2-5; 14 bases match TRBD2. Germline V lookup: CDR1 MNHEY, CDR2 SMNVEV (reference sequence). This CDR3 has 15 amino acids. V lost 7 bases and J lost 5; bases outside the gene matches: 6.